This T cell receptor beta chain was captured by sequencing in a study of neoadjuvant anti-PD-1 for oral cavity cancer. Study context: Patients mostly received three to four biweekly nivolumab doses at 3 mg/kg before surgery.

Noted time point: after neoadjuvant nivolumab, at surgical resection. The table came from immunoSEQ multiplex PCR; TCRdb's copy has only in-frame clones and leaves some out. The sample has over 25,000 clones, approximately 80% seen once; the top ten hold under 3.5%. The TCR comes from a person aged 35 to 85 with oral cavity squamous cell carcinoma. The starting material was PBMCs, obtained after nivolumab (anti-PD-1) treatment.

The CDR3, as DNA: TGTGCCTGGAGCATGACAGGGTCGAGCAATCAGCCCCAGCATTTT. Its protein is CAWSMTGSSNQPQHF. The chain recombines TRBV30 with TRBJ1-5, with 7 bases matching TRBD1. Trimming cost V 3 bases and J 1 base; bases outside gene matches: 6. The CDR3 sequence is 15 residues long. The germline gives CDR1 GTSNPN, CDR2 SVGIG (reference sequence).